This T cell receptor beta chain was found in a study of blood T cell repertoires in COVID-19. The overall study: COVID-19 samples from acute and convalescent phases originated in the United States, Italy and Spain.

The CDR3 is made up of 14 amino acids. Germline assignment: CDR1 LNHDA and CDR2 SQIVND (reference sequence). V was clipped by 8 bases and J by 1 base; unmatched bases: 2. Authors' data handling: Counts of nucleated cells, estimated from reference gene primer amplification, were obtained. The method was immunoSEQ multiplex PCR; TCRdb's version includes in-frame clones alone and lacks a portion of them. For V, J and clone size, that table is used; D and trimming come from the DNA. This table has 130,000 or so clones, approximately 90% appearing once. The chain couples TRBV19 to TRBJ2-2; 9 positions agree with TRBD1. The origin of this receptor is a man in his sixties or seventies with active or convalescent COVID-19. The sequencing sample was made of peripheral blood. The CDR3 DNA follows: TGTGCCAGTTCGGGACAGGGGAACACCGGGGAGCTGTTTTTT. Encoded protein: CASSGQGNTGELFF. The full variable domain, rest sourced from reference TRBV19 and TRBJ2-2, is DGGITQSPKYLFRKEGQNVTLSCEQNLNHDAMYWYRQDPGQGLRLIYYSQIVNDFQKGDIAEGYSVSREKKESFPLTVTSAQKNPTAFYLCASSGQGNTGELFFGEGSRLTVL.